Listed below are T cell receptor beta chains from one sample, sequenced in a study of regulatory T cells in long-lasting Graves disease. TCRdb processed the multiplex PCR reads anew with MiXCR; each CDR3 protein has one entry. The top ten hold roughly 50% of the sample, which has some 300,000 distinct CDR3 sequences, 20% to 25% seen once. Source: peripheral blood mononuclear cells (PBMCs), taken when the disease was refractory, from a patient treated with antithyroid drugs. The receptors come from a female donor with Graves disease. Both conserved end residues are part of each CDR3. The order of the fields is V gene, clone size, J gene, D gene, CDR3 DNA, CDR3 protein. A D gene is named only where the DNA matches it firmly. Size is stated for part of the rows, as once, few or many counts, or as a class when the clone is expanded.

v_gene: TRBV6-1
abundance: few
j_gene: TRBJ1-5
d_gene: -
CDR3nt: TGTGCCAGCACCCCCTCAGGAGTACGGCAGAGCAATCAGCCCCAGCATTTT
CDR3aa: CASTPSGVRQSNQPQHF

v_gene: TRBV5-5
abundance: many
j_gene: TRBJ2-5
d_gene: -
CDR3nt: TGTGCCAGCAGCCTCGGGGGAGGAGGCAAAGAGACCCAGTACTTC
CDR3aa: CASSLGGGGKETQYF

v_gene: TRBV30
abundance: few
j_gene: TRBJ2-7
d_gene: TRBD2
CDR3nt: TGTGCCTGGACCCCCGGACTAGCGGGAAAACGACAGCAGTACTTC
CDR3aa: CAWTPGLAGKRQQYF

v_gene: TRBV29-1
abundance: few
j_gene: TRBJ1-2
d_gene: -
CDR3nt: TGCAGCGTTGGGGAGACAGCCGACCCAACCTATGGCTACACCTTC
CDR3aa: CSVGETADPTYGYTF

v_gene: TRBV10-3
abundance: many
j_gene: TRBJ1-4
d_gene: TRBD1
CDR3nt: TGTGCCATCAGTGACGTTAAAGGGGGCGCCGATGAAAAACTGTTTTTT
CDR3aa: CAISDVKGGADEKLFF

v_gene: TRBV29-1
abundance: -
j_gene: TRBJ1-2
d_gene: -
CDR3nt: TGCAGCGTTGAAGAAGGGCGGCGGTGGCACTATGGCTACACCTTC
CDR3aa: CSVEEGRRWHYGYTF

v_gene: TRBV29-1
abundance: -
j_gene: TRBJ2-5
d_gene: -
CDR3nt: TGCAGCGTGGAGGACACGCCGGGGAGCCAGTACTTC
CDR3aa: CSVEDTPGSQYF

v_gene: TRBV9
abundance: -
j_gene: TRBJ2-5
d_gene: -
CDR3nt: TGTGCCTGCAGCGTAGCTCAGGCAGAGACCCAGTACTTC
CDR3aa: CACSVAQAETQYF

v_gene: TRBV28
abundance: few
j_gene: TRBJ1-4
d_gene: TRBD1
CDR3nt: TGTGCCAGCAGGGGACCCGGGACAGGGAGTTCAGGGGAAAAACTGTTTTTT
CDR3aa: CASRGPGTGSSGEKLFF

v_gene: TRBV15
abundance: -
j_gene: TRBJ2-7
d_gene: -
CDR3nt: TGTGCCACCAGCAGTAGTAAGGGAAGGGAACGATACGAGCAGTACTTC
CDR3aa: CATSSSKGRERYEQYF

v_gene: TRBV7-8
abundance: -
j_gene: TRBJ1-4
d_gene: -
CDR3nt: TGTGCCAGCAGCTTAGGCAGGGCAGCTAGGTCCACTAATGAAGAACTGTTTTTT
CDR3aa: CASSLGRAARSTNEELFF

v_gene: TRBV2
abundance: many
j_gene: TRBJ1-1
d_gene: TRBD1
CDR3nt: TGTGCCAGCAGTGATTACGAGGGGGCGCGGGCTTTCTTT
CDR3aa: CASSDYEGARAFF

v_gene: TRBV6-5
abundance: many
j_gene: TRBJ2-7
d_gene: -
CDR3nt: TGTGCCAGCAGTTCTCAAAGGGGCAGAGACTACTACGAGCAGTACTTC
CDR3aa: CASSSQRGRDYYEQYF

v_gene: TRBV28
abundance: many
j_gene: TRBJ1-1
d_gene: TRBD1
CDR3nt: TGTGCCAGCAGTTGGGACAGCCTCAACACTGAAGCTTTCTTT
CDR3aa: CASSWDSLNTEAFF

v_gene: TRBV11-2
abundance: -
j_gene: TRBJ1-2
d_gene: -
CDR3nt: TGTGCCAGCAGCTTAGAGGGGGATGGCTACACCTTC
CDR3aa: CASSLEGDGYTF

v_gene: TRBV7-6
abundance: few
j_gene: TRBJ2-7
d_gene: -
CDR3nt: TGTGCCAGCAGCTTAGCGCGCGACATTAAACCCTACGAGCAGTACTTC
CDR3aa: CASSLARDIKPYEQYF

v_gene: TRBV3-1
abundance: many
j_gene: TRBJ1-4
d_gene: -
CDR3nt: TGTGCCAGCAGCCTGGGTGGTAATGAAAAACTGTTTTTT
CDR3aa: CASSLGGNEKLFF

v_gene: TRBV20-1
abundance: -
j_gene: TRBJ1-1
d_gene: -
CDR3nt: TGCAGTGCTAGCGTAACCTGGGGGTATGAAGCTTTCTTT
CDR3aa: CSASVTWGYEAFF

v_gene: TRBV5-1
abundance: many
j_gene: TRBJ1-2
d_gene: TRBD1
CDR3nt: TGCGCCAGCAGCTTGGAGGACAGGGGGTTCAATGGCTACACCTTC
CDR3aa: CASSLEDRGFNGYTF

v_gene: TRBV20-1
abundance: -
j_gene: TRBJ2-7
d_gene: TRBD1
CDR3nt: TGCAGTGCCTGGGACAGGGGTTACGAGCAGTACTTC
CDR3aa: CSAWDRGYEQYF

v_gene: TRBV24-1
abundance: few
j_gene: TRBJ2-5
d_gene: TRBD1
CDR3nt: TGTGCCACCAGTGACCCAGGGACAGGGGCTAGCGCTGGACAAGAGACCCAGTACTTC
CDR3aa: CATSDPGTGASAGQETQYF

v_gene: TRBV19
abundance: -
j_gene: TRBJ2-3
d_gene: -
CDR3nt: TGTGCCAGTAGTACGAGCGCGGTACGGGCGGCAGATACGCAGTATTTT
CDR3aa: CASSTSAVRAADTQYF

v_gene: TRBV27
abundance: many
j_gene: TRBJ2-5
d_gene: TRBD2
CDR3nt: TGTGCCAGCAGTTTATGGGGGGGAGAGACCCAGTACTTC
CDR3aa: CASSLWGGETQYF

v_gene: TRBV12-3/TRBV12-4
abundance: many
j_gene: TRBJ2-5
d_gene: TRBD2
CDR3nt: TGTGCCAGCAGTTCCGGGACTAGCGTTCCAGAGACCCAGTACTTC
CDR3aa: CASSSGTSVPETQYF

v_gene: TRBV7-2
abundance: many
j_gene: TRBJ1-3
d_gene: TRBD1
CDR3nt: TGTGCCAGCAGTAGGACAGGGGACTCTGGAAACACCATATATTTT
CDR3aa: CASSRTGDSGNTIYF

v_gene: TRBV20-1
abundance: many
j_gene: TRBJ2-7
d_gene: -
CDR3nt: TGCAGTGCCCTGAGCTACGAGCAGTACTTC
CDR3aa: CSALSYEQYF

v_gene: TRBV18
abundance: -
j_gene: TRBJ2-7
d_gene: TRBD2
CDR3nt: TGTGCCAGCTCGTCGCCCGGGAGGCCCTACGAGCAGTACTTC
CDR3aa: CASSSPGRPYEQYF